This TCR beta chain came from a study of blood T cell repertoires in COVID-19 (dated by TCRdb to about 2020). A note on the overall study: Samples covering the acute and convalescent phases of COVID-19 were provided by collaborators in the United States, Italy and Spain. The material from the prospective study consisted of cDNA or gDNA derived from T cells, B-cell-depleted T cells, or PBMCs. Deeply sampled blood TCRbeta repertoires from subjects exposed to, actively infected with, or recovered from COVID-19 were included in the dataset. The repertoires were released in a freely available public database intended as a resource for research on the immune response to SARS-CoV-2. Samples were obtained from the ongoing ImmuneRACE study (first 160 participants) and from 1,254 subjects provided by 6 global collaborators. The sample metadata nearly always contained a de-identified subject ID, COVID-19 status, age in years and sex. HLA class I and class II types, where available, came from metadata supplied by the sample provider rather than from assay-based typing. The investigation overall reported the following: Clinical and demographic metadata were provided uncurated, with the amount varying by source and participant.

TCRbeta CDR3 regions were amplified from genomic DNA by means of the immunoSEQ Assay, a bias-controlled multiplex PCR. The paper's processing steps were these. The number of nucleated cells in each sample was estimated from the amplification of reference gene primers within the assay. To quantify the absolute abundance of each unique TCRbeta CDR3 rearrangement, sequence reads were collapsed and filtered. For each sample, productive Simpson clonality was calculated as the square root of Simpson's diversity index across productive rearrangements. TCRdb retrieved this table from immuneACCESS and kept in-frame rearrangements only. Not all clones are present; in checked studies, unresolved V genes account for under half, and no reason is known for the remainder. That table gives V, J and clone size, and the DNA gave D and trimming. The sample table holds around 220,000 clones, of which approximately 80% were seen once. Clones ranked in the top ten supply 4.5% to 6% of the sample.

Based on the germline V gene, the CDR1 and CDR2 sequences are SQVTM and ANQGSEA. Between the V and J ends, shortened by 6 bases and 5 bases respectively, the junction contains 16 bases. The CDR3 covers 13 residues, taking in both the cysteine and the phenylalanine. Only CDR3 DNA is held: 39 bases, read in frame from base 1. Each collaborating institution followed its own protocols to collect whole blood in K2EDTA tubes. Collaborator samples were shipped for TCRbeta analysis as frozen whole blood, isolated PBMCs, or DNA extracted from either sample type. This clone was detected a few times. Its antigen has not been determined. No much larger clonotype is one base removed from it; base qualities were not supplied.

Sequencing was done on a sample of peripheral blood. The receptor chain draws on TRBV29-1 and TRBJ2-5; TRBD2 is possibly the D segment (5 matching bases). This receptor was taken from a woman aged 80 or over with active or convalescent COVID-19. The CDR3 loop reads CSVLGRAVETQYF. Read as DNA, the sequence is TGCAGCGTCCTTGGGCGAGCGGTGGAGACCCAGTACTTC.